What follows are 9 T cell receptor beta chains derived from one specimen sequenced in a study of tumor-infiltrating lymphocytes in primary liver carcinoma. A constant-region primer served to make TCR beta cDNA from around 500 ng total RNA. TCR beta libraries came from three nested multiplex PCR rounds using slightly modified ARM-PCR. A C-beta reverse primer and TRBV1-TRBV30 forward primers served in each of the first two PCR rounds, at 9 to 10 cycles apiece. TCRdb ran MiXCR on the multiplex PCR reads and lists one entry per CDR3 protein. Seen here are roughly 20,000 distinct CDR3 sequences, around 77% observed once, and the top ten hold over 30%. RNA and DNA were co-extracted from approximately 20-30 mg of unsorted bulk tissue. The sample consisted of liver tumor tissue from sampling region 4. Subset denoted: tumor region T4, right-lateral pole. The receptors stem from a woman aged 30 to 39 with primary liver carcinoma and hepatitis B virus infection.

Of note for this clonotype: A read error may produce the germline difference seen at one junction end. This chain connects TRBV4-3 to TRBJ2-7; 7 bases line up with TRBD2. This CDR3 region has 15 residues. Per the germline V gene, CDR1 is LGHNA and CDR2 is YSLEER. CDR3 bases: TGCGCCAGCAACCAAGATCGATGGACCGGGCGGGAGCAGAGCTTC. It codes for CASNQDRWTGREQSF.

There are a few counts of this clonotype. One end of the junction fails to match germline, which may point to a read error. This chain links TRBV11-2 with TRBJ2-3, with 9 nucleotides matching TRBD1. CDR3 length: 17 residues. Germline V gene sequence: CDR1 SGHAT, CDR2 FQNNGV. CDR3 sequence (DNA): TGTGCCCGCAGCCTAGGGGGACAGGGATTTTTCAAAGATACTCAGTATTTT. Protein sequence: CARSLGGQGFFKDTQYF.

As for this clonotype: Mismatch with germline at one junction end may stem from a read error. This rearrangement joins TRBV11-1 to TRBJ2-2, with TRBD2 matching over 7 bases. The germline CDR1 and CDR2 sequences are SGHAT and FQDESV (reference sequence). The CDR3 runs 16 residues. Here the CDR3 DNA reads TGCGCCAGCTGCAGGGTTATGGCGGGAGCGTCCGGGGAGCTGCTTTTT. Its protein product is CASCRVMAGASGELLF.

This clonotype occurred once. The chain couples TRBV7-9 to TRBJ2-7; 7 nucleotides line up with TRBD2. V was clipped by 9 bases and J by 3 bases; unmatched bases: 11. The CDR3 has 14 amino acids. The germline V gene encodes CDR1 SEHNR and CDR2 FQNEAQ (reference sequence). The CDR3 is CASSPGGLYYEQYF. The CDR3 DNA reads TGTGCCAGTAGCCCGGGAGGCCTCTACTACGAGCAGTACTTC.

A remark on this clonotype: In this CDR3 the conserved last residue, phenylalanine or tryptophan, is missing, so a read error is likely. The CDR3 region has the DNA TGTGCATGCACTCAGGGGGGGGGTGGAGGCTACACCTTA. Its translation: CACTQGGGGGYTL. The V and J genes are TRBV11-2 and TRBJ1-2; the match to TRBD1 covers 7 bases. This CDR3 is 13 amino acids long. The germline V gene encodes CDR1 SGHAT and CDR2 FQNNGV.

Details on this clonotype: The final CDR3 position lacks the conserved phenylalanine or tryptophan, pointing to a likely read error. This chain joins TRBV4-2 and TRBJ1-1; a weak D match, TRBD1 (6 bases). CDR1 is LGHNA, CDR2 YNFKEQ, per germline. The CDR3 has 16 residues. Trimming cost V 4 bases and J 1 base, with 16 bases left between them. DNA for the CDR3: TGTGCCAGCAGCCCCGTCGAGGGGACATGGAACACTGAAGCTTTCTTA. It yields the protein CASSPVEGTWNTEAFL.

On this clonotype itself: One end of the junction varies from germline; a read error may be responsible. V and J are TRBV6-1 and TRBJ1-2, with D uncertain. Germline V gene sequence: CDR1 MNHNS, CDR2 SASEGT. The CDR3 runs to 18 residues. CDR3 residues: CVSSERFLILRSNYGYTF. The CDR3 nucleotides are TGTGTCAGCAGTGAACGGTTCCTGATCCTTAGATCTAACTATGGCTACACGTTC.

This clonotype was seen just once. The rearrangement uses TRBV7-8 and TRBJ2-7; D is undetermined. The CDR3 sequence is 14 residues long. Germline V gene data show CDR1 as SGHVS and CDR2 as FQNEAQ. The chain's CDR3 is CVISALLLSPEQYF. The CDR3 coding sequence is TGTGTCATCAGCGCCCTCCTGTTATCCCCCGAGCAGTACTTC.

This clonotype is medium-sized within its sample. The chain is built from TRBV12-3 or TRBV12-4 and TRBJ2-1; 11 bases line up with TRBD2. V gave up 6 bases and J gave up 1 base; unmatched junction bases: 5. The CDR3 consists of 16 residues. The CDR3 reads CASRISGRESYNEQFF. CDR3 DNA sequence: TGTGCCAGCAGAATTAGCGGGAGGGAGTCCTACAATGAGCAGTTCTTC.